This T cell receptor beta chain was identified during a study of T cells in Graves' hyperthyroidism and ophthalmopathy. Study-wide findings and caveats: Most thyroid clonotypes expanded above 0.001 were also detected in blood.

As concerns this clonotype: Its antigen is as yet unknown.

Using RNA transcripts as the source, TCR beta CDR3 regions were amplified. TCR CDR3 regions were first amplified by RT-PCR with HTBI primers. MiXCR, applied by TCRdb to the multiplex PCR reads, yields one record per CDR3 protein. The sample includes hundreds of thousands of distinct CDR3 sequences, more than 20% of them seen just once. CDR3 size: 14 residues. The germline V and J ends were trimmed by 4 bases and 5 bases, with 10 bases remaining between them. Per the germline V gene, CDR1 is SGHDT and CDR2 is YYEEEE. Criteria for exclusion of patients were uncontrolled infection, other autoimmune disease, pregnancy or lactation. Diagnostic assessment was based on clinical symptoms, serum thyroxine and TRAb, thyroid ultrasound and orbital computed tomography. An approximately 9.4 ml volume of fresh peripheral blood provided the PBMCs.

The receptor's source is a man younger than 40 with Graves' ophthalmopathy. This chain links TRBV5-6 with TRBJ1-6, with a weak D call TRBD1 (6 bases). The sequenced sample consisted of blood. The DNA for the CDR3 is TGTGCCAGCAGCCGGGACATTGATAATTCACCCCTCCACTTT. Protein sequence: CASSRDIDNSPLHF.